Each of the 19 T cell receptor beta chains below was sequenced from the same sample in a study of monozygotic twins with inflammatory bowel disease. TCRdb derives one entry per CDR3 protein from the 5' RACE reads, leaving out DNA. The clone table shows approximately 340,000 distinct CDR3 sequences, with the ten largest holding around 2%. The sequenced sample consisted of blood. Receptor source: a human donor with ulcerative colitis or Crohn's disease, or a healthy co-twin of an affected twin (not recorded which).

The rearrangement links TRBV5-8 to TRBJ2-1; the TCRdb call, TRBD2, lacks DNA for checking. The CDR3 consists of 15 residues. Per germline, CDR1 SGHTS and CDR2 YDEGEE. The CDR3 region is CASSSSSTLGNEQFF. The entire variable domain, with the rest obtained from reference TRBV5-8 and TRBJ2-1, is as follows: EAGVTQSPTHLIKTRGQQATLRCSPISGHTSVYWYQQALGLGLQFLLWYDEGEERNRGNFPPRFSGRQFPNYSSELNVNALELEDSALYLCASSSSSTLGNEQFFGPGTRLTVL.

The chain uses TRBV6-5 and TRBJ1-1; the TCRdb call, TRBD1, lacks DNA for checking. The CDR3 has 14 residues. CDR1 and CDR2 (germline): MNHEY, SVGAGI. CDR3 in amino acids: CASSYGSLGTEAFF.

V usage is TRBV5-1 and J usage is TRBJ2-1; the TRBD1 assignment by TCRdb is unverifiable without DNA. The CDR3 consists of 14 residues. Germline V CDR1 and CDR2: SGHRS, YFSETQ. The CDR3 protein is CASSFSRGNDEQFF.

This chain links TRBV5-1 with TRBJ2-1; with no DNA, the TCRdb D assignment of TRBD2 cannot be verified. This CDR3 has 16 residues. Germline V lookup: CDR1 SGHRS, CDR2 YFSETQ. CDR3 sequence reads: CASSLGQGLSYNEQFF.

The chain uses TRBV12-5 and TRBJ1-1. CDR1 and CDR2 (germline): LGHNT, FRNRAP. The CDR3 totals 13 residues. CDR3 amino acids: CASATLRGTEAFF.

V usage is TRBV12-3 or TRBV12-4 and J usage is TRBJ1-1. There are 14 residues in the CDR3. The CDR3 loop reads CASSPTTVNTEAFF.

The genes are TRBV7-2 and TRBJ1-6. The CDR3 is 14 amino acids. Germline CDR1 SGHTA, CDR2 FQGNSA. CDR3 sequence reads: CASSLVEGTSPLHF.

The rearrangement uses TRBV4-1 and TRBJ1-5. The germline V gene has CDR1 MGHRA and CDR2 YSYEKL. The CDR3 has 15 amino acids. CDR3: CASSQAEYSNQPQHF.

V usage is TRBV20-1 and J usage is TRBJ1-6; TCRdb selects TRBD1, and the lack of DNA leaves this call unchecked. This CDR3 contains 15 residues. CDR1 is DFQATT and CDR2 is SNEGSKA in the germline V gene (reference sequence). CDR3 region: CSALAETGGSSPLHF.

The V and J genes are TRBV15 and TRBJ2-3; TCRdb designates TRBD2, a call that cannot be tested without DNA. CDR3 length: 14 residues. Germline V gives CDR1 LNHNV, CDR2 YYDKDF (reference sequence). This CDR3 reads CATSRRGESDTQYF.

The rearrangement uses TRBV18 and TRBJ2-7; TCRdb designates TRBD1, a call that cannot be tested without DNA. The CDR3 is 15 residues long. Germline values: CDR1 KGHSH, CDR2 LQKENI. CDR3 residues: CASSPRDRPSYEQYF.

The CDR3 sequence is CASSAENEQFF. This chain uses TRBV5-1 with TRBJ2-1. Germline CDR1 is SGHRS and CDR2 is YFSETQ. The CDR3 extends over 11 amino acids.

The CDR3: CAISGGARQPQHF. This chain joins TRBV10-3 and TRBJ1-5. This CDR3 contains 13 residues. Germline assignment: CDR1 ENHRY and CDR2 SYGVKD.

V gene TRBV20-1 combines with J gene TRBJ2-7. The CDR3 runs to 11 residues. Germline CDR1 reads DFQATT; CDR2 reads SNEGSKA (reference sequence). The CDR3 region is CSFSGVYEQYF.

The genes are TRBV5-5 and TRBJ1-4; the TCRdb D gene call, TRBD1, has no DNA to confirm it. The V gene's germline CDR1 is SGHKS and CDR2 YYEKEE (reference sequence). The CDR3 loop spans 15 amino acids. CDR3 region: CASSLALRENEKLFF.

V usage is TRBV20-1 and J usage is TRBJ1-6. This CDR3 has 13 amino acids. Germline V lookup: CDR1 DFQATT, CDR2 SNEGSKA (reference sequence). CDR3 residues: CSASGRTQSPLHF.

CDR3 in amino acids: CASSHLLRQAGMNTEAFF. The rearrangement uses TRBV4-1 and TRBJ1-1; the TCRdb call, TRBD1, lacks DNA for checking. CDR1 is MGHRA and CDR2 is YSYEKL in the germline V gene. The CDR3 contains 18 residues.

The chain uses TRBV5-1 and TRBJ2-5; TCRdb's D call, TRBD2, is unchecked because there is no DNA. The CDR3 sequence is 16 residues long. Looked up from germline, CDR1 is SGHRS and CDR2 is YFSETQ. The CDR3: CASSLGVAAGEETQYF. Full variable domain (rest looked up from reference TRBV5-1 and TRBJ2-5): KAGVTQTPRYLIKTRGQQVTLSCSPISGHRSVSWYQQTPGQGLQFLFEYFSETQRNKGNFPGRFSGRQFSNSRSEMNVSTLELGDSALYLCASSLGVAAGEETQYFGPGTRLLVL.

The chain has TRBV7-9 and TRBJ2-1. In germline, CDR1 is SEHNR, CDR2 FQNEAQ (reference sequence). The CDR3 totals 13 residues. The CDR3 protein is CASSLVRYNEQFF. The full variable domain, in which reference TRBV7-9 and TRBJ2-1 provide the parts outside the CDR3, is DTGVSQNPRHKITKRGQNVTFRCDPISEHNRLYWYRQTLGQGPEFLTYFQNEAQLEKSRLLSDRFSAERPKGSFSTLEIQRTEQGDSAMYLCASSLVRYNEQFFGPGTRLTVL.